The 4 T cell receptor beta chains below all came from one sample that was sequenced in a study of neurological immune-mediated disorders (dated by TCRdb to 2018 to 2020). Receptors were amplified or captured by 5' RACE. TCRdb records Illumina HiSeq 2500 as the sequencer. The public reads were reanalyzed by TCRdb: fastp trimming at Q25, MiXCR alignment, in-frame beta chains only. Records with the same CDR3 protein are collapsed into one entry carrying the most frequent genes and DNA. The sample table shows roughly 76,000 distinct CDR3 sequences, and around an eighth are seen once. Approximately 7.5% of the sample is held by the ten biggest clonotypes. The sequencing input was PBMCs. These receptor sequences come from a woman aged 45-65 years in good health.

This clonotype appeared many times. The chain joins TRBV7-2 to TRBJ2-7; a weak D match, TRBD1 (5 bases). In germline, CDR1 is SGHTA, CDR2 FQGNSA. V lost 1 base to trimming and J lost 5 bases, with 12 bases between them. The CDR3 loop spans 14 amino acids. The CDR3 coding sequence is TGTGCCAGCAGCTTAGTAGGGGCGGCGAACGAGCAGTACTTC. Protein: CASSLVGAANEQYF.

The chain is built from TRBV5-1 and TRBJ2-3, with a weak D call TRBD1 (6 bases). V gave up 4 bases and J gave up 6 bases, with 15 bases separating them. Looked up from germline, CDR1 is SGHRS and CDR2 is YFSETQ. The length of the CDR3 is 14 residues. Here the CDR3 DNA reads TGCGCCAGCAGCCTGTACAGGGCCGTGGATACGCAGTATTTT. It encodes CASSLYRAVDTQYF.

Ten or more counts support this clonotype. J is TRBJ2-7 and V is TRBV5-1; TRBD1 matches at 7 bases. Germline V gives CDR1 SGHRS, CDR2 YFSETQ. The J segment lost 6 bases and the V segment lost 7 bases, leaving 10 bases of the junction unmatched. The CDR3 spans 13 residues. CDR3 DNA sequence: TGCGCCAGCGGGCCACAGGGGATGGGCGAGCAGTACTTC. This sequence encodes CASGPQGMGEQYF.

This clonotype appeared a few times. The rearrangement uses TRBV6-1 and TRBJ2-2; D perhaps matches TRBD1 (6 bases). Trimming took 3 bases from V and 4 from J, leaving 15 bases between them. There are 16 residues in the CDR3. The germline V gene has CDR1 MNHNS and CDR2 SASEGT. CDR3 DNA sequence: TGTGCCAGCAGTGATTCAGGACAGTTCCGCACCGGGGAGCTGTTTTTT. Translation gives CASSDSGQFRTGELFF.